A single sample gave rise to the 18 T cell receptor beta chains below, sequenced in a study of blood T cell repertoires in COVID-19. Generated by immunoSEQ multiplex PCR, the TCRdb table keeps only in-frame clones and is missing some. The sample contains 150,000 or so clones, more than 75% of which appear only once. Input material: PBMCs or T cells enriched from blood (not recorded which). Receptors originate from a woman under 40 with acute COVID-19.

This rearrangement joins TRBV27 to TRBJ2-2; D gene unclear. The V end was cut by 3 bases, the J end by 6 bases, with 8 bases between. The CDR3 totals 13 residues. The germline V gene encodes CDR1 MNHEY and CDR2 SMNVEV (reference sequence). The CDR3 coding sequence is TGTGCCAGCAGTTTCGACCGGGCCGGGGAGCTGTTTTTT. Translating gives CASSFDRAGELFF.

Only one count was recorded for this clone. The chain carries TRBV9 and TRBJ2-3, with TRBD2 as a possible D gene (9 bases). CDR1 and CDR2 from the germline V gene are SGDLS and YYNGEE. The CDR3 is made up of 15 amino acids. Trimming took off 6 bases at V and 6 bases at J, with 20 bases between the two ends. In DNA form, the CDR3 reads TGTGCCAGCACTGACAGGGGACTAGCATCTGATACGCAGTATTTT. Its protein is CASTDRGLASDTQYF. The whole variable domain, filled in from reference TRBV9 and TRBJ2-3, reads DSGVTQTPKHLITATGQRVTLRCSPRSGDLSVYWYQQSLDQGLQFLIQYYNGEERAKGNILERFSAQQFPDLHSELNLSSLELGDSALYFCASTDRGLASDTQYFGPGTRLTVL.

This sequence joins TRBV28 and TRBJ2-1; TRBD2 matches 11 bases. Germline V gene sequence: CDR1 MDHEN, CDR2 SYDVKM. This CDR3 is 20 amino acids long. The J segment lost 0 bases and the V segment lost 10 bases, leaving 20 bases of the junction unmatched. CDR3: CATWGGLTSGSLSSYNEQFF. The CDR3 nucleotides read TGTGCCACCTGGGGGGGCCTAACTAGCGGGAGTTTGAGCTCCTACAATGAGCAGTTCTTC.

The rearrangement joins TRBV7-8 to TRBJ1-4; 8 bases map to TRBD1. CDR1 and CDR2 from the germline V gene are SGHVS and FQNEAQ. V was clipped by 5 bases and J by 11 bases; unmatched bases: 10. There are 14 residues in the CDR3. CDR3 coding DNA: TGTGCCAGCAGCCCAGGGGGCGAGGCGAGGAAACTGTTTTTT. It yields the protein CASSPGGEARKLFF.

A remark on this clone: Different DNA sequences within this sample yield the same CDR3. The genes are TRBV19 and TRBJ2-3; 8 bases match TRBD2. Germline CDR1 reads LNHDA; CDR2 reads SQIVND (reference sequence). V lost 5 bases, J lost 1 base, and 5 bases stayed unmatched. The CDR3 sequence is 15 residues long. DNA for the CDR3: TGTGCCAGTAGTCCGCTAGCGGGCCGCACAGATACGCAGTATTTT. Its translation is CASSPLAGRTDTQYF.

This chain uses TRBV19 with TRBJ1-1; TRBD1 agrees at 9 bases. V was clipped by 5 bases and J by 4 bases; unmatched bases: 8. Germline V lookup: CDR1 LNHDA, CDR2 SQIVND (reference sequence). The CDR3 runs 15 residues. The CDR3 DNA sequence: TGTGCCAGTAGTTACCCCGGGACAGGGATCACTGAAGCTTTCTTT. It specifies CASSYPGTGITEAFF.

V gene TRBV13 combines with J gene TRBJ2-2, with a weak D call TRBD2 (5 bases). This CDR3 has 16 residues. Germline lookup yields CDR1 PRHDT and CDR2 FYEKMQ (reference sequence). The V end was cut by 5 bases, the J end by 5 bases, with 18 bases between. This CDR3 reads CASSAPGRVGTGELFF. The CDR3 DNA follows: TGTGCCAGCAGCGCTCCCGGGCGGGTTGGAACCGGGGAGCTGTTTTTT.

The rearrangement joins TRBV5-1 to TRBJ2-7, with TRBD2 as a possible D gene (6 bases). This CDR3 has 17 amino acids. Germline V lookup: CDR1 SGHRS, CDR2 YFSETQ. The V end lost 0 bases, the J end lost 3 bases, and 19 bases lay between the germline ends. For the CDR3, the DNA is TGCGCCAGCAGCTTGGACCGGGGAGGCCCTGTGGTCTACGAGCAGTACTTC. It codes for CASSLDRGGPVVYEQYF.

V and J are TRBV25-1 and TRBJ2-7; TRBD1 agrees at 11 bases. The J segment lost 4 bases and the V segment lost 5 bases, leaving 7 bases of the junction unmatched. CDR1 and CDR2 (germline): MGHDK, SYGVNS. The CDR3 is 15 amino acids. CDR3 bases: TGTGCCAGCAGTTCCCGGGACAGGGGGTTTTACGAGCAGTACTTC. This gives the protein CASSSRDRGFYEQYF.

This chain connects TRBV7-2 to TRBJ2-7; TRBD2 aligns across 14 bases. The CDR3 has 19 residues. V lost 1 base and J lost 2; bases outside the gene matches: 10. Germline V CDR1 and CDR2: SGHTA, FQGNSA. The CDR3 sequence is CASSLGRPGLAGDTYEQYF. For the CDR3, the DNA is TGTGCCAGCAGCTTAGGACGGCCGGGACTAGCGGGGGATACCTACGAGCAGTACTTC.

V usage is TRBV30 and J usage is TRBJ2-7; D not certain. The V gene lost 4 bases and the J gene lost 6 bases, with 19 bases spanning the gap. From germline, CDR1 is GTSNPN and CDR2 SVGIG (reference sequence). There are 14 residues in the CDR3. For the CDR3, the DNA is TGTGCCTGGAAGTTATCGGTCGCGTCAACCGAGCAGTACTTC. It codes for CAWKLSVASTEQYF. The full variable domain, its missing parts supplied by reference TRBV30 and TRBJ2-7, is SQTIHQWPATLVQPVGSPLSLECTVEGTSNPNLYWYRQAAGRGLQLLFYSVGIGQISSEVPQNLSASRPQDRQFILSSKKLLLSDSGFYLCAWKLSVASTEQYFGPGTRLTVT.

The V call is TRBV27, the J call TRBJ2-2, with no clear D. Trimming took off 4 bases at V and 3 bases at J, with 3 bases between the two ends. This CDR3 is 12 amino acids long. The germline CDR1 and CDR2 sequences are MNHEY and SMNVEV (reference sequence). The CDR3 is CASSSYTGELFF. Written as DNA, the CDR3 is TGTGCCAGCAGTTCATACACCGGGGAGCTGTTTTTT.

The chain has TRBV28 and TRBJ1-1, with D perhaps TRBD1 (5 bases). The CDR3 covers 14 residues. With 3 bases removed from V and 4 bases from J, the gap between germline ends came to 12 bases. Germline V lookup: CDR1 MDHEN, CDR2 SYDVKM. CDR3 sequence (DNA): TGTGCCAGCAGTTTGTCGGGGGGAGGCACTGAAGCTTTCTTT. The encoded protein is CASSLSGGGTEAFF.

The V gene is TRBV6-5, the J gene TRBJ1-1; a possible D gene is TRBD1 (6 bases). Trimming removed 0 bases at V and 5 bases at J, with 16 bases between. The CDR3 extends over 16 amino acids. Germline CDR1 and CDR2: MNHEY and SVGAGI. This CDR3 reads CASSYSIREGETEAFF. The CDR3 DNA reads TGTGCCAGCAGTTACTCGATAAGGGAGGGGGAAACTGAAGCTTTCTTT.

This clone appeared once. The rearrangement links TRBV27 to TRBJ1-2, with a weak D call TRBD1 (6 bases). Trimming removed 5 bases at V and 7 bases at J, with 17 bases between. Germline V gene sequence: CDR1 MNHEY, CDR2 SMNVEV (reference sequence). The CDR3 is made up of 14 amino acids. The CDR3, as DNA: TGTGCCAGCAGTCCGGCACAGGGATTTTCTGGCTACACCTTC. This sequence encodes CASSPAQGFSGYTF.

This chain joins TRBV5-1 and TRBJ2-7; 8 positions match TRBD2. Germline-derived CDR1 and CDR2 are SGHRS and YFSETQ. This CDR3 has 16 amino acids. The V and J ends lost 4 bases and 2 bases, in that order; junction bases with no gene match: 11. The CDR3 nucleotides are TGCGCCAGCAGCCCGGGCGATATAGCGGGAACCTACGAGCAGTACTTC. Translating it yields CASSPGDIAGTYEQYF.

The chain links TRBV11-2 to TRBJ1-4, with 7 bases fitting TRBD1. V shed 3 bases and J 4 bases; nucleotides not matched to a gene: 8. CDR1 SGHAT and CDR2 FQNNGV come from the germline V gene. The CDR3 is 16 residues long. CDR3 coding DNA: TGTGCCAGCAGCTTGGAACCGGGACAGTATAATGAAAAACTGTTTTTT. This sequence encodes CASSLEPGQYNEKLFF.

The J gene is TRBJ2-1, the V gene TRBV27, with 7 bases aligning to TRBD2. Germline CDR1 is MNHEY and CDR2 is SMNVEV (reference sequence). Losses at the gene ends were 5 bases for V and 3 bases for J; bases not matched to a gene: 10. The CDR3 has 16 amino acids. The CDR3 region has the DNA TGTGCCAGCAGTCCCTCGGCGGGAGCAGTCTACAATGAGCAGTTCTTC. Protein sequence: CASSPSAGAVYNEQFF.